These 22 T cell receptor beta chains were all obtained from the same sample, sequenced in a study of T-cell reconstitution after alpha-beta-depleted transplantation in children. A library of TCRbeta sequences, prepared with unique molecular identifiers, was generated. Via MiXCR, TCRdb re-called the PCR reads, giving one row per CDR3 protein. The data contain approximately 290,000 distinct CDR3 sequences, around a tenth of them singletons. The sample here was peripheral blood, taken 180 days after TCRalphabeta/CD19-depleted stem cell transplant. The receptor set was obtained from a male patient under 10 years old who had a stem cell transplant for chronic granulomatous disease, so the T cells may come from the graft donor.

This clonotype was picked up many times. J is TRBJ2-3 and V is TRBV29-1; 8 bases align to TRBD1. The CDR3 is 15 residues long. Germline values: CDR1 SQVTM, CDR2 ANQGSEA. V shed 1 base and J 3 bases; nucleotides not matched to a gene: 6. DNA for the CDR3: TGCAGCGTTGAAGGGACAGGGAGCGGAACAGATACGCAGTATTTT. Its protein is CSVEGTGSGTDTQYF.

In its sample, this clonotype was seen many times. The rearrangement joins TRBV5-1 to TRBJ2-5, with D perhaps TRBD2 (6 bases). V shed 3 bases and J shed 6 bases, with 15 bases lying between them. CDR1 and CDR2 (germline): SGHRS, YFSETQ. The CDR3 totals 14 residues. The CDR3 DNA reads TGCGCCAGCAGCTGGGCGGAGGGCGCAAAGACCCAGTACTTC. Its protein is CASSWAEGAKTQYF.

This clonotype was picked up many times. The V gene is TRBV5-1, the J gene TRBJ2-1; D uncertain. The length of the CDR3 is 13 residues. Germline loops: CDR1 SGHRS, CDR2 YFSETQ. Between the trimmed V and J ends, which lost 2 bases and 2 bases, there was a span of 5 bases. The CDR3 sequence is CASSFDPYNEQFF. CDR3 DNA sequence: TGCGCCAGCAGCTTCGACCCCTACAATGAGCAGTTCTTC.

This clonotype appeared a few times. The CDR3 region is CAWENNEQFF. CDR3 coding DNA: TGTGCCTGGGAGAATAATGAGCAGTTCTTC. This chain uses TRBV30 with TRBJ2-1; D unresolved. The germline CDR1 and CDR2 sequences are GTSNPN and SVGIG (reference sequence). Trimming left V 5 bases short and J 7 bases short, with 6 bases between. The CDR3 loop spans 10 amino acids.

Many counts were recorded for this clonotype. V usage is TRBV7-2 and J usage is TRBJ1-3; D ambiguous. This CDR3 is 17 amino acids long. In germline, CDR1 is SGHTA, CDR2 FQGNSA. V was cut by 5 bases and J by 0 bases, with 17 bases left in between. CDR3 in DNA: TGTGCCAGCAGCGCGACCGGGCCGCTAATCTCTGGAAACACCATATATTTT. As protein: CASSATGPLISGNTIYF.

This clonotype appeared many times. This chain joins TRBV6-5 and TRBJ1-5; 10 nucleotides match TRBD1. The CDR3 is 16 residues long. The J segment lost 5 bases and the V segment lost 1 base, leaving 5 bases of the junction unmatched. Germline CDR1 reads MNHEY; CDR2 reads SVGAGI. CDR3 loop: CASSYLWTGGDQPQHF. The DNA for the CDR3 is TGTGCCAGCAGTTACTTATGGACAGGGGGGGATCAGCCCCAGCATTTT.

This clonotype was seen at least ten times. The chain has TRBV5-4 and TRBJ2-2, with no clear D. The V and J ends lost 9 bases and 5 bases respectively, with 11 bases between them. The CDR3 is 12 residues long. CDR1 is SGHNT, CDR2 YYREEE, per germline (reference sequence). This CDR3 reads CATLDGTGELFF. The CDR3 coding sequence is TGTGCCACCCTGGACGGTACCGGGGAGCTGTTTTTT.

The table lists this clonotype with many counts. The genes are TRBV20-1 and TRBJ1-1; 7 nucleotides match TRBD1. The V segment lost 6 bases and the J segment 7 bases; nucleotides outside the gene matches: 14. The length of the CDR3 is 14 residues. Germline CDR1 DFQATT, CDR2 SNEGSKA (reference sequence). The CDR3 region has the DNA TGCAGTGCAATGGGACAGACCATCACTTTTGAAGCTTTCTTT. Protein product: CSAMGQTITFEAFF.

Concerning this clonotype itself: A much larger clone differs from this one at a single base, so this may be a read error. As DNA, the CDR3 is TGTGCCAGCAGCACCGGCCGGCGGACCCAAGAGACCCAGCACTTC. This encodes CASSTGRRTQETQHF. The rearrangement links TRBV11-2 to TRBJ2-5; D unclear. In germline, CDR1 is SGHAT, CDR2 FQNNGV. The CDR3 contains 15 residues.

There are many counts of this clonotype. V and J are TRBV10-3 and TRBJ2-7, with D unresolved. The CDR3 length is 15 residues. Germline lookup yields CDR1 ENHRY and CDR2 SYGVKD. V lost 2 bases and J 2 bases, leaving 13 bases between the germline ends. The chain's CDR3 is CAISERAGSPYEQYF. The CDR3 DNA is TGTGCCATCAGTGAGAGGGCAGGATCCCCCTACGAGCAGTACTTC.

This clonotype showed up many times. In nucleotides, the CDR3 is TGTGCCAGCAGCTTAGGTGCCCCCCGGGTAGCGGGAGTTGAAGATACGCAGTATTTT. Residues: CASSLGAPRVAGVEDTQYF. J is TRBJ2-3 and V is TRBV11-2; 9 positions match TRBD2. From germline, CDR1 is SGHAT and CDR2 FQNNGV. The J segment lost 5 bases and the V segment lost 1 base, leaving 16 bases of the junction unmatched. This CDR3 contains 19 residues.

In this sample, this clonotype turned up many times. This rearrangement joins TRBV29-1 to TRBJ2-2; D not certain. The CDR3 contains 15 residues. CDR1 is SQVTM and CDR2 is ANQGSEA in the germline V gene. Trimming shortened V by 6 bases and J by 7 bases, and 21 bases separated the two germline ends. This CDR3 is CSVASRVLNGGELFF. Written as DNA, the CDR3 is TGCAGCGTCGCAAGCCGGGTCCTCAACGGCGGGGAGCTGTTTTTT.

With respect to this clonotype: Given a much more abundant clone one base away, this may be a read error. The chain combines TRBV4-3 with TRBJ2-1, with a weak D call TRBD2 (6 bases). CDR1 is LGHNA, CDR2 YSLEER, per germline. This CDR3 region has 15 residues. The CDR3 reads CASSPRTNSYNEKFF. CDR3 bases: TGCGCCAGCAGCCCCAGGACTAACTCCTACAATGAGAAGTTCTTC.

There are many counts of this clonotype. The genes are TRBV7-3 and TRBJ2-7; maybe TRBD2 (5 bases). The V end lost 5 bases, the J end lost 7 bases, and 12 bases lay between the germline ends. CDR3 length: 12 residues. Looked up from germline, CDR1 is SGHTA and CDR2 is FQGTGA. The CDR3 coding sequence is TGTGCCAGCAGCAGGCCAGGCGGGGAGCAGTACTTC. This translates into CASSRPGGEQYF. Drawing the rest from reference TRBV7-3 and TRBJ2-7, the complete variable domain is GAGVSQTPSNKVTEKGKYVELRCDPISGHTALYWYRQSLGQGPEFLIYFQGTGAADDSGLPNDRFFAVRPEGSVSTLKIQRTERGDSAVYLCASSRPGGEQYFGPGTRLTVT.

This clonotype was recorded many times. J is TRBJ2-1 and V is TRBV5-1; 7 bases are shared with TRBD2. CDR3 size: 13 residues. In germline, CDR1 is SGHRS, CDR2 YFSETQ. With 7 bases clipped from V and 4 bases from J, the junction kept 5 bases outside the gene matches. CDR3 in DNA: TGCGCCAGCGGCAGTAGCGGGTACAATGAGCAGTTCTTC. It encodes CASGSSGYNEQFF.

This clonotype was detected ten times or more. The chain links TRBV2 to TRBJ2-1, with 8 bases aligning to TRBD2. The V segment lost 1 base and the J segment 8 bases; nucleotides outside the gene matches: 7. This CDR3 comprises 15 residues. The germline CDR1 and CDR2 sequences are SNHLY and FYNNEI. The CDR3 reads CASSEEGGGSHEQFF. The CDR3 bases are TGTGCCAGCAGTGAAGAGGGCGGGGGGAGTCATGAGCAGTTCTTC.

This clonotype was detected many times. The CDR3 nucleotides read TGTGCCAGCAGCGTCGCCCCCAATCAGCGGGGGGTCTTCTACGAGCAGTACTTC. This sequence encodes CASSVAPNQRGVFYEQYF. The rearrangement uses TRBV9 and TRBJ2-7, with 9 bases lining up with TRBD2. The CDR3 spans 18 residues. V shed 2 bases, J shed 3 bases, and the junction held 15 bases outside the gene matches. The germline gives CDR1 SGDLS, CDR2 YYNGEE.

There are many counts of this clonotype. V gene TRBV5-1 combines with J gene TRBJ2-4, with 7 bases matching TRBD2. V dropped 0 bases and J dropped 2; count of bases not matched to a gene: 8. Per germline, CDR1 SGHRS and CDR2 YFSETQ. The CDR3 sequence is 17 residues long. As DNA, the CDR3 is TGCGCCAGCAGCTTGGTATATAGGGGAGGGTCCAAAAACATTCAGTACTTC. Translating it yields CASSLVYRGGSKNIQYF.

This clonotype appeared many times. The genes are TRBV20-1 and TRBJ2-4; 10 nucleotides line up with TRBD2. V was clipped by 0 bases and J by 1 base; unmatched bases: 9. The CDR3 loop spans 18 amino acids. The germline gives CDR1 DFQATT, CDR2 SNEGSKA (reference sequence). The CDR3 here is CSARDRSGRARAKNIQYF. CDR3 in DNA: TGCAGTGCTAGAGACAGAAGCGGGAGGGCCCGCGCCAAAAACATTCAGTACTTC.

In its sample, this clonotype was seen many times. The chain links TRBV12-3 or TRBV12-4 to TRBJ1-1; D is unclear. Trimming removed 6 bases from V and 2 bases from J, with 13 bases in between. The CDR3 length is 14 residues. For the CDR3, the DNA is TGTGCCAGCAGCTTTTGGACGGCCAACACTGAAGCTTTCTTT. Its protein product is CASSFWTANTEAFF.

This chain links TRBV2 with TRBJ2-7; 11 bases align to TRBD2. The CDR3 length is 17 residues. J gave up 4 bases and V 7 bases, and 15 bases lay outside the gene matches. Germline V gene lookup returns CDR1 SNHLY and CDR2 FYNNEI. The CDR3 nucleotides read TGTGCCAGCACCCAATCCGGGTCCCTAGCGGGAGGTTACGAGCAGTACTTC. This sequence encodes CASTQSGSLAGGYEQYF.

This sequence joins TRBV12-3 or TRBV12-4 and TRBJ2-6; perhaps D is TRBD1 or TRBD2 (6 bases each). The length of the CDR3 is 16 residues. V was shortened by 3 bases and J by 4 bases, with 13 bases between the two germline ends. This CDR3 reads CASSFRRGSGANVLTF. The CDR3 region has the DNA TGTGCCAGCAGTTTTCGGAGGGGGTCGGGGGCCAACGTCCTGACTTTC.